This entry lists 18 T cell receptor beta chains sequenced from one sample in a study of CD4+ T cells in melanoma. The repertoire was sequenced with immunoSEQ multiplex PCR; TCRdb's copy has only in-frame clones and lacks some. The repertoire consists of under 10,000 clones, with roughly 80% occurring once and the leading ten covering approximately 25%. The sample was cells from a culture (not recorded whether cultured in vitro). The source is a human donor with melanoma.

The DNA for the CDR3 is TGTGCCAGCAGTGACGGACAAAGCTATGGCTACACCTTC. Translating gives CASSDGQSYGYTF. This chain connects TRBV6-4 to TRBJ1-2; tentative D call: TRBD1 (5 bases). V lost 2 bases, J lost 4 bases, and 8 bases lay in between. Germline V gives CDR1 MRHNA, CDR2 SNTAGT. The CDR3 is 13 residues long.

The rearrangement uses TRBV18 and TRBJ2-5; D is ambiguous. The germline V gene encodes CDR1 KGHSH and CDR2 LQKENI. Trimming removed 0 bases at V and 1 base at J, with 12 bases between. The CDR3 runs to 16 residues. CDR3 sequence: CASSPPLGRSQETQYF. The CDR3 bases are TGTGCCAGCTCACCACCCCTCGGCAGATCCCAAGAGACCCAGTACTTC.

The genes are TRBV7-9 and TRBJ1-2; D ambiguous. V was clipped by 1 base and J by 5 bases, with 14 bases between them. CDR3 length: 15 residues. Germline assignment: CDR1 SEHNR and CDR2 FQNEAQ (reference sequence). The CDR3 loop is CASSLVIHESYGYTF. DNA for the CDR3: TGTGCCAGCAGCTTAGTTATACACGAGTCTTATGGCTACACCTTC.

The genes are TRBV19 and TRBJ2-7; 8 bases map to TRBD2. The trim removed 5 bases at V and 2 bases at J, leaving 5 bases unmatched. CDR3 length: 14 residues. Germline V CDR1 and CDR2: LNHDA, SQIVND (reference sequence). The chain's CDR3 is CASSPGRGTYEQYF. CDR3 DNA sequence: TGTGCCAGTAGTCCCGGGAGGGGGACCTACGAGCAGTACTTC.

J is TRBJ1-6 and V is TRBV5-1; D gene ambiguous. The CDR3 is 13 residues long. Germline values: CDR1 SGHRS, CDR2 YFSETQ. The V end lost 6 bases, the J end lost 7 bases, and 11 bases lay between the germline ends. Written as DNA, the CDR3 is TGCGCCAGCATGGCAGGAACAAATTCACCCCTCCACTTT. Its protein is CASMAGTNSPLHF.

Only a few counts were recorded for this clone. This sequence joins TRBV30 and TRBJ1-1, with a possible D match to TRBD1 (5 bases). The CDR3 is made up of 13 amino acids. The V gene lost 7 bases and the J gene lost 4 bases, with 16 bases spanning the gap. Germline CDR1 and CDR2: GTSNPN and SVGIG (reference sequence). The CDR3 loop is CAYRQGGGTEAFF. The CDR3 coding sequence is TGTGCCTACCGTCAGGGTGGGGGCACTGAAGCTTTCTTT.

The chain joins TRBV7-9 to TRBJ1-2; the D gene is possibly TRBD1 (5 bases). This CDR3 has 16 residues. From germline, CDR1 is SEHNR and CDR2 FQNEAQ (reference sequence). Between the trimmed V and J ends, which lost 4 bases and 2 bases, there was a span of 17 bases. In nucleotides, the CDR3 is TGTGCCAGCAGCTCGGCGATGCCGGGGGAAAACTATGGCTACACCTTC. Protein product: CASSSAMPGENYGYTF.

This chain uses TRBV15 with TRBJ1-6; D might be TRBD1 (6 bases). Trimming stripped 0 bases from V and 9 bases from J, with 21 bases between. This CDR3 comprises 18 residues. Germline-derived CDR1 and CDR2 are LNHNV and YYDKDF (reference sequence). For the CDR3, the DNA is TGTGCCACCAGCAGAGATAGTGGAACGGGCAGGGGCGTTTCACCCCTCCACTTT. This codes for CATSRDSGTGRGVSPLHF.

This clone was counted a few times. The V call is TRBV15, the J call TRBJ1-5; 9 nucleotides line up with TRBD1. V shed 3 bases, J shed 3 bases, and the junction held 3 bases outside the gene matches. The germline V gene has CDR1 LNHNV and CDR2 YYDKDF (reference sequence). The CDR3 sequence is 15 residues long. The CDR3 here is CATSRTGGYNQPQHF. CDR3 sequence (DNA): TGTGCCACCAGCAGGACAGGGGGTTACAATCAGCCCCAGCATTTT.

This rearrangement joins TRBV6-5 to TRBJ2-7; D gene unclear. CDR3 length: 13 residues. V lost 8 bases and J 0 bases, leaving 11 bases between the germline ends. Looked up from germline, CDR1 is MNHEY and CDR2 is SVGAGI. CDR3 in amino acids: CASRRLSSYEQYF. In DNA form, the CDR3 reads TGTGCCAGCCGTAGATTAAGCTCCTACGAGCAGTACTTC.

The chain is built from TRBV6-2 or TRBV6-3 and TRBJ1-6; a weak D match, TRBD1 (6 bases). V lost 5 bases and J 9 bases, leaving 17 bases between the germline ends. The CDR3 has 15 amino acids. Germline CDR1 and CDR2: MNHEY and SVGEGT. CDR3 residues: CASSRSGARSSPLHF. CDR3 DNA: TGTGCCAGCAGTCGATCAGGGGCCCGAAGTTCACCCCTCCACTTT.

The DNA of the CDR3 is TGCAGCGTTGTCCCCCCAGGACGGGAGACCCAGTACTTC. Amino acid sequence: CSVVPPGRETQYF. The rearrangement joins TRBV29-1 to TRBJ2-5, with D uncertain. Germline CDR1 reads SQVTM; CDR2 reads ANQGSEA. CDR3 length: 13 residues. Trimming removed 4 bases at V and 5 bases at J, with 14 bases between.

The chain uses TRBV3-1 (or the pseudogene TRBV3-2) and TRBJ1-2; D might be TRBD1 (5 bases). Germline assignment: CDR1 LGHDT and CDR2 YNNKEL (reference sequence). The V end was cut by 0 bases, the J end by 8 bases, with 13 bases between. The CDR3 runs 14 residues. CDR3 coding DNA: TGTGCCAGCAGCCAAGATCTGGGCAGGGTAGGCTACACCTTC. Amino acid sequence: CASSQDLGRVGYTF.

The chain combines TRBV3-1 (or the pseudogene TRBV3-2) with TRBJ1-1; D ambiguous. Trimming cost V 1 base and J 5 bases, with 8 bases left between them. The CDR3 has 13 residues. Germline CDR1 and CDR2: LGHDT and YNNKEL (reference sequence). CDR3 region: CASSQAAGTEAFF. As DNA, the CDR3 is TGTGCCAGCAGCCAAGCAGCGGGTACTGAAGCTTTCTTT.

This clone was counted once. The rearrangement uses TRBV27 and TRBJ1-1; D possibly corresponds to TRBD1 (5 bases). Germline V gives CDR1 MNHEY, CDR2 SMNVEV (reference sequence). V was cut by 6 bases and J by 10 bases, with 21 bases left in between. The CDR3 runs to 14 residues. CDR3 in DNA: TGTGCCAGCAGGCCCGGCAGGGCCACCTTCGGAGCTTTCTTT. This gives the protein CASRPGRATFGAFF.

This clone occurred a few times. V gene TRBV7-2 combines with J gene TRBJ1-6; 7 bases fit TRBD1. The CDR3 has 15 residues. V lost 1 base and J lost 7; bases outside the gene matches: 4. Per germline, CDR1 SGHTA and CDR2 FQGNSA. This chain's CDR3 is CASSLGDRRNSPLHF. In DNA form, the CDR3 reads TGTGCCAGCAGCTTAGGGGACAGAAGGAATTCACCCCTCCACTTT.

This clone was detected only a few times. This rearrangement joins TRBV7-9 to TRBJ1-5, with no clear D. V lost 2 bases and J lost 2, with 4 bases in between. Germline V gene lookup returns CDR1 SEHNR and CDR2 FQNEAQ (reference sequence). This CDR3 is built from 13 residues. CDR3 DNA sequence: TGTGCCAGCAGCTTATCGGGCAATCAGCCCCAGCATTTT. Amino acids: CASSLSGNQPQHF.

This clone was counted only a few times. The CDR3 is CSVARGLYEQYF. CDR3 nucleotide sequence: TGCAGCGTTGCAAGGGGGTTATACGAGCAGTACTTC. The chain couples TRBV29-1 to TRBJ2-7, with D tentatively TRBD1 (6 bases). The CDR3 has 12 amino acids. V was trimmed by 4 bases and J by 4 bases, leaving 11 bases between them. Germline V CDR1 and CDR2: SQVTM, ANQGSEA.